This T cell receptor (beta chain) was sequenced for a study of immune evolution from preneoplasia to lung adenocarcinoma. Findings and limits, study-wide: KRAS-mutant nodules had the highest T cell clonality. Clonality was highest in normal lung, lower in later-stage lesions apparently.

This CDR3 is built from 13 residues. Germline CDR1 MNHNY, CDR2 SVGAGI (reference sequence). The germline V and J ends were trimmed by 8 bases and 5 bases, with 13 bases remaining between them. As for this clone: Its antigen remains unidentified.

After pathologic assessment, macro-dissection selected premalignant or tumor cells for extraction. Using immunoSEQ multiplex PCR, the repertoire was profiled, and TCRdb retains in-frame clones only, with some absent. The repertoire has thousands of clones, 78% of them found once; the top ten carry over 8%. What was sequenced was FFPE atypical adenomatous hyperplasia tissue from the lung. Subset given: atypical adenomatous hyperplasia (AAH), lung preneoplasia. The chain is built from TRBV6-6 and TRBJ2-1, with TRBD2 as a possible D gene (5 bases). The sequence derives from a person between 65 and 80 years old with lung adenocarcinoma. This CDR3 reads CASSGLADNEQFF. The CDR3 DNA reads TGTGCCAGCTCAGGACTTGCCGACAATGAGCAGTTCTTC.